The rows below give T cell receptor beta chains drawn from one sample of a study of T cells in Graves' hyperthyroidism and ophthalmopathy. TCRdb ran MiXCR on the multiplex PCR reads and lists one entry per CDR3 protein. The sample lists approximately 430,000 distinct CDR3 sequences, roughly 14% occurring once. Material: blood. These receptors were obtained from a man aged 18-30 years with Graves' ophthalmopathy. Both conserved end residues are part of each CDR3. D genes are given only for firm matches. Size values are once, few and many counts, or a class for expanded clones, and some rows have none.

TRBV6-1	many	TRBJ1-5	NA	TGTGCCAGCAGGGTCATTAGCAATCAGCCCCAGCATTTT	CASRVISNQPQHF
TRBV20-1	many	TRBJ2-5	NA	TGCAGTGCTAGAGATTCAGACTCGGTTCTCTACTTC	CSARDSDSVLYF
TRBV7-8	many	TRBJ2-6	NA	TGTGCCAGCAGCTTACTGGCGGATTCTGGGGCCAACGTCCTGACTTTC	CASSLLADSGANVLTF
TRBV6-5	many	TRBJ2-3	TRBD1	TGTGCCAGCAGTTACTCCGACGGGACAGGCACAGATACGCAGTATTTT	CASSYSDGTGTDTQYF
TRBV18	many	TRBJ1-5	TRBD1	TGTGCCAGCTCACAGGAGACAGGGGGAGAGCAGCCCCAGCATTTT	CASSQETGGEQPQHF
TRBV14	NA	TRBJ2-7	TRBD2	TGTGCCAGCAGCCAAGGGCCTCTAGCGGGGGGGCACTACGAGCAGTACTTC	CASSQGPLAGGHYEQYF
TRBV6-5	NA	TRBJ2-2	TRBD2	TGTGCCAGCAGTTACGGGACTAGCGACACCGGGGAGCTGTTTTTT	CASSYGTSDTGELFF
TRBV6-2/TRBV6-3	NA	TRBJ1-4	NA	TGTGCCAGCAGCCTCCATGATGAAAGAGCAACTAATGAAAAACTGTTTTTT	CASSLHDERATNEKLFF
TRBV5-1	many	TRBJ2-7	TRBD2	TGCGCCAGCAGCACGGGGACTAGCCCGCTCGAGCAGTACTTC	CASSTGTSPLEQYF
TRBV24-1	many	TRBJ2-1	TRBD2	TGTGCCACCAAGGGGACTAGCGGGACCGATGAGCAGTTCTTC	CATKGTSGTDEQFF